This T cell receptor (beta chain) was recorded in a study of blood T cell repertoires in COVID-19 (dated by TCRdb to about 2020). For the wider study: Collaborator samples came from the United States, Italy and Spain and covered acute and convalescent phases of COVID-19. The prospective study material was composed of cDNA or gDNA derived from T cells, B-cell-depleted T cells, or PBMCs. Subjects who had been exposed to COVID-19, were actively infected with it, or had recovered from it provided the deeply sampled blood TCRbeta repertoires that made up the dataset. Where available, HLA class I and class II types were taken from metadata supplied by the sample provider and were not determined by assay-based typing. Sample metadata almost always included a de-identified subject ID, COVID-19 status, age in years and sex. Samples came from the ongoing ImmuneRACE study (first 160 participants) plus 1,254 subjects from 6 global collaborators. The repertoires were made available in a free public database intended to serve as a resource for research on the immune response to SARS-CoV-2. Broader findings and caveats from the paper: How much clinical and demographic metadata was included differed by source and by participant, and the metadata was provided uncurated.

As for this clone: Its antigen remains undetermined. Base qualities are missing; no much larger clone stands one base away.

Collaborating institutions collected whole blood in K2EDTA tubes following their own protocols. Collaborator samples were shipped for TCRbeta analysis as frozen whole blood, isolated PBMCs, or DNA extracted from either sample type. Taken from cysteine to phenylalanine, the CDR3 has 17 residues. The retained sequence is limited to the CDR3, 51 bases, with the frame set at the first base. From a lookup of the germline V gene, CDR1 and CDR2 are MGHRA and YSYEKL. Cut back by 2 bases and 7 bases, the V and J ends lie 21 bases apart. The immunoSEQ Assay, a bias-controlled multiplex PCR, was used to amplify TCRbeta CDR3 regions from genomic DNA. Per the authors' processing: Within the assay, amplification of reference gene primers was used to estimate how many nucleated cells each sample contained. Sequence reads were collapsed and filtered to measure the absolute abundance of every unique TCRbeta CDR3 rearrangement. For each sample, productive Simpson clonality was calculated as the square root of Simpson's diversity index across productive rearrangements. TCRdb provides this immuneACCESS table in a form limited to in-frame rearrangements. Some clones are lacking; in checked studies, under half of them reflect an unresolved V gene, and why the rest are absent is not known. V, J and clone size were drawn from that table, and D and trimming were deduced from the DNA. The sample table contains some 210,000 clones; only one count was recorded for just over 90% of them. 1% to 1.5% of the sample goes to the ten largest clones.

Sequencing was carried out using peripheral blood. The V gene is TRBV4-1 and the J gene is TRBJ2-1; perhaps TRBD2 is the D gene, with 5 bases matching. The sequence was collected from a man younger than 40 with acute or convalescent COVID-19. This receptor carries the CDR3 CASSQLCLWTPANEQFF. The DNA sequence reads TGCGCCAGCAGCCAATTATGTCTTTGGACTCCAGCTAATGAGCAGTTCTTC.